One sample yielded the 16 T cell receptor beta chains listed below, sequenced in a study of blood T cell repertoires in COVID-19. The repertoire was sequenced with immunoSEQ multiplex PCR; TCRdb's copy has only in-frame clones and lacks some. The profile shows about 80,000 clones, around 76% of them singletons. The sample taken for sequencing was peripheral blood. The receptor source for this set is a human donor in a cohort sampled during active COVID-19.

The gene calls are TRBV28 and TRBJ1-1; D is unclear. The CDR3 runs to 14 residues. Per germline, CDR1 MDHEN and CDR2 SYDVKM. V was shortened by 2 bases and J by 1 base, with 8 bases between the two germline ends. The CDR3 nucleotides read TGTGCCAGCAGTTTAACGACACAGAACACTGAAGCTTTCTTT. This codes for CASSLTTQNTEAFF.

The rearrangement joins TRBV9 to TRBJ1-5, with D perhaps TRBD1 (6 bases). The CDR3 runs 14 residues. Trimming took 3 bases from V and 4 from J, leaving 11 bases between them. From germline, CDR1 is SGDLS and CDR2 YYNGEE. This CDR3 reads CASSAETGNQPQHF. Here the CDR3 DNA reads TGTGCCAGCAGCGCAGAAACAGGGAATCAGCCCCAGCATTTT.

The chain combines TRBV7-2 with TRBJ1-5; 7 bases fit TRBD1. The CDR3 is made up of 13 amino acids. V was clipped by 5 bases and J by 7 bases; unmatched bases: 5. CDR1 is SGHTA and CDR2 is FQGNSA in the germline V gene. The CDR3 nucleotides are TGTGCCAGCAGCCCACAGGGGAACCAGCCCCAGCATTTT. Protein product: CASSPQGNQPQHF.

This clone was counted between two and nine times. The chain combines TRBV19 with TRBJ1-5, with D possibly matching TRBD1 (6 bases). Trimming pared 6 bases from V and 3 bases from J, leaving 18 bases between. This CDR3 contains 16 residues. The germline gives CDR1 LNHDA, CDR2 SQIVND (reference sequence). CDR3 nucleotides: TGTGCCAGTAGCAGAAATCTACAGGGAATCAATCAGCCCCAGCATTTT. This gives the protein CASSRNLQGINQPQHF.

The chain is built from TRBV11-2 and TRBJ2-1; 9 bases are shared with TRBD2. The J segment lost 1 base and the V segment lost 1 base, leaving 5 bases of the junction unmatched. CDR3 length: 17 amino acids. The germline V gene encodes CDR1 SGHAT and CDR2 FQNNGV. As DNA, the CDR3 is TGTGCCAGCAGCTTAGTTTTTGCGGGAGGGTCCTACAATGAGCAGTTCTTC. Its translation is CASSLVFAGGSYNEQFF.

This clone was observed once. The chain carries TRBV12-1 and TRBJ2-1; the table's D gene call, TRBD2, was not cross checked with the DNA. TRBV12-1 is designated a pseudogene. This CDR3 has 13 amino acids. In DNA form, the CDR3 reads TGTGCCAGTCGGACTAGCGGCTACAATGAGCAGTTCTTC. Encoded protein: CASRTSGYNEQFF.

The CDR3 here is CASSLVARGLTDTQYF. The CDR3 DNA reads TGTGCCAGCAGCTTAGTTGCGCGGGGGCTCACAGATACGCAGTATTTT. The chain combines TRBV11-2 with TRBJ2-3; D perhaps matches TRBD2 (7 bases). The CDR3 runs to 16 residues. Looked up from germline, CDR1 is SGHAT and CDR2 is FQNNGV. Trimming took off 1 base at V and 2 bases at J, with 13 bases between the two ends.

The table lists this clone with a few counts. This chain links TRBV11-2 with TRBJ1-2; D is uncertain. V lost 6 bases, J lost 4 bases, and 18 bases lay in between. The CDR3 sequence is 15 residues long. CDR1 and CDR2 (germline): SGHAT, FQNNGV. The CDR3 is CASSPLAPEGYGYTF. In DNA form, the CDR3 reads TGTGCCAGCAGTCCCTTAGCCCCGGAGGGCTATGGCTACACCTTC.

This rearrangement joins TRBV5-8 to TRBJ1-3; no firm D call. The V gene lost 2 bases and the J gene lost 0 bases, with 15 bases spanning the gap. Germline V gene data show CDR1 as SGHTS and CDR2 as YDEGEE. The CDR3 sequence is 17 residues long. The CDR3 coding sequence is TGTGCCAGCAGCTTATCGGCGGACTATTACTCTGGAAACACCATATATTTT. It encodes CASSLSADYYSGNTIYF. Full variable domain (remainder filled in from reference TRBV5-8 and TRBJ1-3): EAGVTQSPTHLIKTRGQQATLRCSPISGHTSVYWYQQALGLGLQFLLWYDEGEERNRGNFPPRFSGRQFPNYSSELNVNALELEDSALYLCASSLSADYYSGNTIYFGEGSWLTVV.

This chain connects TRBV5-4 to TRBJ2-3; TRBD2 matches 16 bases. The CDR3 has 18 residues. With 3 bases clipped from V and 0 bases from J, the junction kept 4 bases outside the gene matches. Germline-derived CDR1 and CDR2 are SGHNT and YYREEE (reference sequence). The CDR3: CASSSGLAGGISTDTQYF. DNA for the CDR3: TGTGCCAGCAGCTCGGGACTAGCGGGAGGGATTAGCACAGATACGCAGTATTTT.

The V call is TRBV5-5, the J call TRBJ1-2; TRBD1 matches 8 bases. CDR3 length: 15 amino acids. Trimming removed 0 bases from V and 14 bases from J; junction bases left unmatched: 15. Germline CDR1 reads SGHKS; CDR2 reads YYEKEE (reference sequence). CDR3 in amino acids: CASSLAEDRGLRGTF. CDR3 bases: TGTGCCAGCAGCTTGGCCGAAGACAGGGGACTGAGGGGGACCTTC. Complete variable domain (other parts from reference TRBV5-5 and TRBJ1-2): DAGVTQSPTHLIKTRGQQVTLRCSPISGHKSVSWYQQVLGQGPQFIFQYYEKEERGRGNFPDRFSARQFPNYSSELNVNALLLGDSALYLCASSLAEDRGLRGTFGSGTRLTVV.

J is TRBJ2-7 and V is TRBV21-1; the DNA was not compared with TRBD2, the D call given in the table. TRBV21-1 is shown as a pseudogene. CDR3 length: 16 amino acids. This CDR3 reads CASSKAVAGGGHGQYV. The CDR3, as DNA: TGTGCCAGCAGCAAAGCGGTAGCGGGAGGGGGCCACGGGCAGTACGTC.

This clone appeared once. The CDR3 sequence is CASSDGGDLAEAFF. CDR3 DNA sequence: TGTGCCAGCAGCGACGGCGGAGATTTGGCTGAAGCTTTCTTT. The gene calls are TRBV9 and TRBJ1-1, with D hard to call. The germline gives CDR1 SGDLS, CDR2 YYNGEE. The length of the CDR3 is 14 residues. Trimming left V 3 bases short and J 6 bases short, with 15 bases between.

The chain couples TRBV6-1 to TRBJ2-1; D unresolved. The CDR3 runs 15 residues. Germline V gene sequence: CDR1 MNHNS, CDR2 SASEGT. The V end was cut by 1 base, the J end by 5 bases, with 12 bases between. This CDR3 is CASSEGAATHNEQFF. CDR3 sequence (DNA): TGTGCCAGCAGTGAAGGGGCAGCCACCCACAATGAGCAGTTCTTC.

This sequence joins TRBV7-2 and TRBJ1-6; D is ambiguous. Trimming took 0 bases from V and 14 from J, leaving 17 bases between them. Germline-derived CDR1 and CDR2 are SGHTA and FQGNSA. This CDR3 region has 15 residues. CDR3 DNA: TGTGCCAGCAGCTTAGCCTTTGAGCTTGCCCCGGCCCTCCACTTT. The encoded protein is CASSLAFELAPALHF.

The genes are TRBV7-6 and TRBJ2-7; D is undetermined. From germline, CDR1 is SGHVS and CDR2 FNYEAQ. Trimming left V 5 bases short and J 6 bases short, with 14 bases between. This CDR3 spans 13 amino acids. CDR3 nucleotides: TGTGCCAGCAGCCGCGGAGCTTTGAGCGAGCAGTACTTC. It yields the protein CASSRGALSEQYF.